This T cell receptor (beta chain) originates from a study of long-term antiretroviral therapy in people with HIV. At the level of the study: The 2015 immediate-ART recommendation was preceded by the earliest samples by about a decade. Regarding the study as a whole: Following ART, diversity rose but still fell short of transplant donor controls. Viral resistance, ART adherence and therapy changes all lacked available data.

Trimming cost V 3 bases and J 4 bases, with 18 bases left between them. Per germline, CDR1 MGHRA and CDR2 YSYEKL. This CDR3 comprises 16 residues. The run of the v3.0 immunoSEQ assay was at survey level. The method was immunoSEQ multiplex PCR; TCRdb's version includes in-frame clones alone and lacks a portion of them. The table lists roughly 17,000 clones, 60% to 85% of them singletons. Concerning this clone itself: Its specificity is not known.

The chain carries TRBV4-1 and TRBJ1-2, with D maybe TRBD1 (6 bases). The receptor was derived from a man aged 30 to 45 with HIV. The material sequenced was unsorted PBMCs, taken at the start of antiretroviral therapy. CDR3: CASSQADRWYSYGYTF. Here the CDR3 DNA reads TGCGCCAGCAGCCAGGCCGACAGGTGGTACAGCTATGGCTACACCTTC.